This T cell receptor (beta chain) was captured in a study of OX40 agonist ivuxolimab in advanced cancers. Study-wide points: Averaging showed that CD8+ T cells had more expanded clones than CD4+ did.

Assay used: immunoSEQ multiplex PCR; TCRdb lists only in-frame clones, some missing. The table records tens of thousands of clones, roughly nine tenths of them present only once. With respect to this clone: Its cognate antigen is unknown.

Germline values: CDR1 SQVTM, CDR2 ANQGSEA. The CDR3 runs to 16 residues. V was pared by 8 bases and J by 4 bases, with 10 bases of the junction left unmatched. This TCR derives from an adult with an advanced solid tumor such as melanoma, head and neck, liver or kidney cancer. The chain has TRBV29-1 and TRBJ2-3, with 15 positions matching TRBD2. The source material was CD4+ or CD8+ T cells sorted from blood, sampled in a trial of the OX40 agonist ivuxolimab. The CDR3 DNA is TGCAGCACGACTGGGACTAGCGGGAGGCGGGCAGATACGCAGTATTTT. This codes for CSTTGTSGRRADTQYF.